The present T cell receptor beta chain was sequenced within a study of shared clonotypes between healthy human individuals. TCRdb keeps only in-frame clones here, not all; method: immunoSEQ multiplex PCR. The table includes about 520,000 clones, roughly 80% detected once. Germline CDR1 is SGHRS and CDR2 is YFSETQ. The CDR3 totals 15 residues. V lost 0 bases, J lost 5 bases, and 2 bases stayed unmatched. The sample consisted of PBMCs. The rearrangement links TRBV5-1 to TRBJ1-4, with 9 bases lining up with TRBD1. The source of this sequence is a middle-aged woman in good health. Some clones in this sample may be carry-over from other donors' samples. CDR3 in amino acids: CASSLGTGENEKLFF. In DNA, the CDR3 is TGCGCCAGCAGCTTGGGGACAGGGGAAAATGAAAAACTGTTTTTT.